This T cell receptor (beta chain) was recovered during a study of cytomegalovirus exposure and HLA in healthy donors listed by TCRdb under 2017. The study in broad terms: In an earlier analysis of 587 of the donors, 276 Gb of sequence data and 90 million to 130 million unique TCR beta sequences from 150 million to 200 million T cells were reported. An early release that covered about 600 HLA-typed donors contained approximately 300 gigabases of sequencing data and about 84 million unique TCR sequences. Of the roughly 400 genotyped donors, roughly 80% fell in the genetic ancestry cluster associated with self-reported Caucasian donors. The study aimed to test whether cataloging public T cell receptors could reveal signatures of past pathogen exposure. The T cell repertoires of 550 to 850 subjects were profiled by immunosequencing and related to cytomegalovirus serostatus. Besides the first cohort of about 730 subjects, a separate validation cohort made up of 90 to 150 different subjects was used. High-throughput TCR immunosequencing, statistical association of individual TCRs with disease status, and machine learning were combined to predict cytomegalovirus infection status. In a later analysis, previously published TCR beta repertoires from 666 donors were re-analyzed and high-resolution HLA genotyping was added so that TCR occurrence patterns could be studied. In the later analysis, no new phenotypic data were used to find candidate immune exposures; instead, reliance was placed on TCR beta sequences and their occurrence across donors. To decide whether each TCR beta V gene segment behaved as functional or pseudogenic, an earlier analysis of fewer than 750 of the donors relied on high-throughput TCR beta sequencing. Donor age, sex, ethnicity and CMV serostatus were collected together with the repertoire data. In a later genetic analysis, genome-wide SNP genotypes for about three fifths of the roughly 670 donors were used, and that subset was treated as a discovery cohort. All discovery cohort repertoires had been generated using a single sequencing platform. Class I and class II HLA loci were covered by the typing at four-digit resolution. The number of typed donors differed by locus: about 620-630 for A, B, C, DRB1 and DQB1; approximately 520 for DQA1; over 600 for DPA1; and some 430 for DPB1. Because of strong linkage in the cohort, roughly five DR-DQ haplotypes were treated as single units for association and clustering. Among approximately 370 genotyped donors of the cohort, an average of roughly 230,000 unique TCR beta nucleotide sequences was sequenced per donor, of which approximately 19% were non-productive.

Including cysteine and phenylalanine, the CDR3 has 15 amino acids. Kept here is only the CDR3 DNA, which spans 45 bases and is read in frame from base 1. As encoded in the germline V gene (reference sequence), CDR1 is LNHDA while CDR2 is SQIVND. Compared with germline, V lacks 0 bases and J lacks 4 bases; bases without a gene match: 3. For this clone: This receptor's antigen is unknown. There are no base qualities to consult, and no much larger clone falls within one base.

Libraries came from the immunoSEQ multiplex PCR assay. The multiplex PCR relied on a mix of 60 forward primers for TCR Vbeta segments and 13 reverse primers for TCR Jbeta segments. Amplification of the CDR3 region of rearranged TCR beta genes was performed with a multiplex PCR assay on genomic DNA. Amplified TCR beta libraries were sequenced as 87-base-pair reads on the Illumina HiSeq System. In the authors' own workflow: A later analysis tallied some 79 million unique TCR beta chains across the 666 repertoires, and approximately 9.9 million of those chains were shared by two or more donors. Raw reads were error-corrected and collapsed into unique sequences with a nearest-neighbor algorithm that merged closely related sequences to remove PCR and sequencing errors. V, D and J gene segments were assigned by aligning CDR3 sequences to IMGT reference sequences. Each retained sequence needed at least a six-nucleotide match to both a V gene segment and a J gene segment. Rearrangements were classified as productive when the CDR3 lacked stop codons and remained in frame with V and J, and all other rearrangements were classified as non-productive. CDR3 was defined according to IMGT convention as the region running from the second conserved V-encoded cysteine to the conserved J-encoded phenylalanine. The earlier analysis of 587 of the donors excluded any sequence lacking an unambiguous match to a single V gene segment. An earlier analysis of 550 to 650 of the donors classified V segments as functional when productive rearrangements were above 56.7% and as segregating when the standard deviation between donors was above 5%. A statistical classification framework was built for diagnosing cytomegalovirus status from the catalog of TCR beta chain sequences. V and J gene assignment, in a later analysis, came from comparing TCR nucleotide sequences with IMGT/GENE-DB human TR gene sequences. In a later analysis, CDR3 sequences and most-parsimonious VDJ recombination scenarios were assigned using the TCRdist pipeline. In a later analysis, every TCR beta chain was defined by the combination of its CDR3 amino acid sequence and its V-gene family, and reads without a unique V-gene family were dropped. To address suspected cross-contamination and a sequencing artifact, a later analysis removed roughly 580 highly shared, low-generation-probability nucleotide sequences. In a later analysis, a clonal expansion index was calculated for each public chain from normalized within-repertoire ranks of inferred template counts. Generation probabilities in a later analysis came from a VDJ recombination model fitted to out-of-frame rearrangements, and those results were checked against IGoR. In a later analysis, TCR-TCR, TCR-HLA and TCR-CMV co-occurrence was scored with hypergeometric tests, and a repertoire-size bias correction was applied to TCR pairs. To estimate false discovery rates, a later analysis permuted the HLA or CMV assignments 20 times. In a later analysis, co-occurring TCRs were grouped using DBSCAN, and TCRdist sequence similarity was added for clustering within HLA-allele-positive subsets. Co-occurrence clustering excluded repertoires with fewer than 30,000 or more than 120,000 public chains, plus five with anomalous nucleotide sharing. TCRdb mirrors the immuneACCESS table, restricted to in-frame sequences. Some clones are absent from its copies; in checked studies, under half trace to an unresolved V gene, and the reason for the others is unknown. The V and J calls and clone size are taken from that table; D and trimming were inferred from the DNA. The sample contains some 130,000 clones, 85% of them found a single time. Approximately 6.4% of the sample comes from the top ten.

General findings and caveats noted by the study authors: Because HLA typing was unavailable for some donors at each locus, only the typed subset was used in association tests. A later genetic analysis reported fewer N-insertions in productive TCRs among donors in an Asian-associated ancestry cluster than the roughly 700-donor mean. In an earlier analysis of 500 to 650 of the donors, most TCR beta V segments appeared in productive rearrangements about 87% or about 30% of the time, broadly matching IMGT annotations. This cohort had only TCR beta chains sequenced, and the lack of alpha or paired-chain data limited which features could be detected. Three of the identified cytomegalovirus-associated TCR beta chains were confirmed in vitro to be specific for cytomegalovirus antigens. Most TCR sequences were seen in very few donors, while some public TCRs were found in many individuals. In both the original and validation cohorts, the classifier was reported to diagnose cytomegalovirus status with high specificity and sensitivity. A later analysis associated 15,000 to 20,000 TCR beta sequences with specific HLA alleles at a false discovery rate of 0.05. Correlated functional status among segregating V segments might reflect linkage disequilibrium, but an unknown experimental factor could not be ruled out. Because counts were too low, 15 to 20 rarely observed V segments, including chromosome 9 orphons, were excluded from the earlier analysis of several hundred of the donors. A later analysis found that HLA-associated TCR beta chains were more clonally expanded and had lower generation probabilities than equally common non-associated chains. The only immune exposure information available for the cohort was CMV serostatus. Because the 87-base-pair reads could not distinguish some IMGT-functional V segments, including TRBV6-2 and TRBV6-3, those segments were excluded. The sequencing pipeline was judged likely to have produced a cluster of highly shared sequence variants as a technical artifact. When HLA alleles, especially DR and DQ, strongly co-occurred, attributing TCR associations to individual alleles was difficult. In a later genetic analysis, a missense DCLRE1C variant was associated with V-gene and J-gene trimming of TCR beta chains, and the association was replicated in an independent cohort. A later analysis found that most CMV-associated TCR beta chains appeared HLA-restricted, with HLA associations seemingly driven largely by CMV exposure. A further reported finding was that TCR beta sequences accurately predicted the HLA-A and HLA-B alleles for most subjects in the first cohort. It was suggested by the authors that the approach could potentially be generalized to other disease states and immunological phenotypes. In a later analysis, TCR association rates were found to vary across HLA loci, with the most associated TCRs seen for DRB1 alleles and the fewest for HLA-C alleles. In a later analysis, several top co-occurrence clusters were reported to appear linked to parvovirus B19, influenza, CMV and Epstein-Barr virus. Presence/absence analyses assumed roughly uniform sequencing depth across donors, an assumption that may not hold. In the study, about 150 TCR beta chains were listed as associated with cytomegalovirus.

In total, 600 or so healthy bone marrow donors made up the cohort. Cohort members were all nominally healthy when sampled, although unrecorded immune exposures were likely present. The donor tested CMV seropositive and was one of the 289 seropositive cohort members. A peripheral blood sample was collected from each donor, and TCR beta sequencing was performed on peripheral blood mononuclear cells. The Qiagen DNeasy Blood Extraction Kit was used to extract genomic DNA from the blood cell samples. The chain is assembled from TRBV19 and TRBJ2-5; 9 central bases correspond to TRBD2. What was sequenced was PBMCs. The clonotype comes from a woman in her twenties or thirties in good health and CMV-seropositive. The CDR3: CASSIDSGSGETQYF. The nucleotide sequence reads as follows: TGTGCCAGTAGTATAGATAGCGGGAGTGGAGAGACCCAGTACTTC. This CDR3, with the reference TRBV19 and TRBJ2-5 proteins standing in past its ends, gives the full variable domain DGGITQSPKYLFRKEGQNVTLSCEQNLNHDAMYWYRQDPGQGLRLIYYSQIVNDFQKGDIAEGYSVSREKKESFPLTVTSAQKNPTAFYLCASSIDSGSGETQYFGPGTRLLVL.